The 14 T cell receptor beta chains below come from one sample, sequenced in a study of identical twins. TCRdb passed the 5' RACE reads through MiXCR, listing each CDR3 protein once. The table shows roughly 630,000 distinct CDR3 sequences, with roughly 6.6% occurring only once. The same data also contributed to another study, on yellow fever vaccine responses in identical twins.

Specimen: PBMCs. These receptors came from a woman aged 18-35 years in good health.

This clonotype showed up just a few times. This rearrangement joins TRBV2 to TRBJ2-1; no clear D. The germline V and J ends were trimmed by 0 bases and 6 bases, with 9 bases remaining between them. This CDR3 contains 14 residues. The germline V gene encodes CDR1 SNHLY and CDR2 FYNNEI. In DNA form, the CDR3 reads TGTGCCAGCAGTGAAGCATGGTCAGGCAATGAGCAGTTCTTC. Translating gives CASSEAWSGNEQFF.

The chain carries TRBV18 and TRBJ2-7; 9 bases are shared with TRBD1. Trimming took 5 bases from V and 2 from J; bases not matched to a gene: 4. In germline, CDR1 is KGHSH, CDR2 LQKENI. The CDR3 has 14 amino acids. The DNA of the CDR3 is TGTGCCAGCTCAACCGGGACAGGGACCTACGAGCAGTACTTC. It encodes CASSTGTGTYEQYF.

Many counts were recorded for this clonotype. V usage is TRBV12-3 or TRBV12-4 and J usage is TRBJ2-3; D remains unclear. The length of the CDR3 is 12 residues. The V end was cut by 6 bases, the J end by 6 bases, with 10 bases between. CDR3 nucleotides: TGTGCCAGCAGCACCTGGTCGGATACGCAGTATTTT. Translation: CASSTWSDTQYF.

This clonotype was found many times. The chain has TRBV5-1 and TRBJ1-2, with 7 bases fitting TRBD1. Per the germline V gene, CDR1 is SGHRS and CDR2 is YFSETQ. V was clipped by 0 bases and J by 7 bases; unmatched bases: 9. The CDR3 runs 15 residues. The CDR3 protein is CASSLVEGARAGYTF. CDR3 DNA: TGCGCCAGCAGCTTGGTGGAGGGGGCTAGGGCTGGCTACACCTTC.

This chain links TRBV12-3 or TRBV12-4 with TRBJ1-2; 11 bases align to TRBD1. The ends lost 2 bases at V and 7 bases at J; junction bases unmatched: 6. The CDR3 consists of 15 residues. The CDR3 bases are TGTGCCAGCAGTTTATCGCGGACAGGGGGCTTTGGCTACACCTTC. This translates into CASSLSRTGGFGYTF.

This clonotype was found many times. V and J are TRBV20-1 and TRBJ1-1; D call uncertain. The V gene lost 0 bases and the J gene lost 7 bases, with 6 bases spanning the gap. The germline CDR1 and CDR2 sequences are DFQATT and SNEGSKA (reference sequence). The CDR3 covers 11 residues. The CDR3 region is CSARDANEAFF. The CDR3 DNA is TGCAGTGCTAGAGATGCCAATGAAGCTTTCTTT.

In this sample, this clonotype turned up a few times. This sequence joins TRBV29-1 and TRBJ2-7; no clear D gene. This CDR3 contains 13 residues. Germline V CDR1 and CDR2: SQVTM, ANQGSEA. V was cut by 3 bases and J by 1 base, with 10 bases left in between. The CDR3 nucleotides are TGCAGCGTTGAGGATTTCGGGTCCTACGAGCAGTACTTC. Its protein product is CSVEDFGSYEQYF.

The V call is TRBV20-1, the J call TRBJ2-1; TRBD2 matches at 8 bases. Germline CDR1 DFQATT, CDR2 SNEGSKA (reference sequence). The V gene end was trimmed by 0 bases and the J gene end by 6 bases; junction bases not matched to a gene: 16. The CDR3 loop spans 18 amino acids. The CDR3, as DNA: TGCAGTGCTAGAGATTGGTACGGGGTAGCGGGGACAATCAATGAGCAGTTCTTC. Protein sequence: CSARDWYGVAGTINEQFF.

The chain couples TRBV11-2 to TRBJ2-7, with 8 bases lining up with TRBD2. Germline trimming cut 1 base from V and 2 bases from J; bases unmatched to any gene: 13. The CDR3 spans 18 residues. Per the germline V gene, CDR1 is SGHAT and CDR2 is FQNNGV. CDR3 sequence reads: CASSLVRPGLAGTYEQYF. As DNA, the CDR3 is TGTGCCAGCAGCTTAGTACGACCCGGGTTAGCGGGAACCTACGAGCAGTACTTC.

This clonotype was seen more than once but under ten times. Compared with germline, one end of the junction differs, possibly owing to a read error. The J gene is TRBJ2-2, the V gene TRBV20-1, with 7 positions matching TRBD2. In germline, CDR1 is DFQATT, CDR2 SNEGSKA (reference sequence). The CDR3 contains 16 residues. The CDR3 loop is CCAREASGVNTGELFF. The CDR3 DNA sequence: TGCTGTGCTAGAGAAGCAAGCGGGGTTAACACCGGGGAGCTGTTTTTT.

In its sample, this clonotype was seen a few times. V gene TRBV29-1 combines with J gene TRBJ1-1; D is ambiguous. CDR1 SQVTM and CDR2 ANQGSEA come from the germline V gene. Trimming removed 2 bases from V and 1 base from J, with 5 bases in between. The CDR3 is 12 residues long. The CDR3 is CSVELWNTEAFF. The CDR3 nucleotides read TGCAGCGTTGAACTGTGGAACACTGAAGCTTTCTTT.

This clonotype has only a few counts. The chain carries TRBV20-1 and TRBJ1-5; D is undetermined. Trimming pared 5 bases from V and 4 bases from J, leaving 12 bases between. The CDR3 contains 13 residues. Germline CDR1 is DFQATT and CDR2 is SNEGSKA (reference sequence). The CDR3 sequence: CSAAQGMNQPQHF. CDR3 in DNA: TGCAGTGCTGCCCAAGGGATGAATCAGCCCCAGCATTTT.

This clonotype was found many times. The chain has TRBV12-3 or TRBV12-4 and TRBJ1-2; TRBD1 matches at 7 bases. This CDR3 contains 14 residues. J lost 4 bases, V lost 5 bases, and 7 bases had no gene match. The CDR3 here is CASSQAGTVYGYTF. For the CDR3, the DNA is TGTGCCAGCAGTCAAGCCGGGACAGTCTATGGCTACACCTTC.

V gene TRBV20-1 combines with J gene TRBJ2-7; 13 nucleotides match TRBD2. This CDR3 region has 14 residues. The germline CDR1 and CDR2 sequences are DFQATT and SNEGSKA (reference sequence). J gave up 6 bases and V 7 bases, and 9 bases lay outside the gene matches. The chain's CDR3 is CSVLLAGGVGEQYV. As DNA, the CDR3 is TGCAGTGTCCTACTAGCGGGGGGGGTGGGCGAGCAGTACGTC.